A selection of T cell receptor beta chains follows, all from one sample in a study of response to subunit inactivated influenza vaccine. TCRdb reprocessed the RT-PCR reads via MiXCR and lists one record per CDR3 protein. Of some 550,000 distinct CDR3 sequences listed, roughly a quarter are singletons. Separately, the same data were catalogued under a study of T cells expressing NK-cell markers.

The input for sequencing was CD4+ T cells sorted from PBMCs, taken less than 13 days after vaccination. The source of these receptors is a man aged 50-60 years who received an inactivated influenza vaccine. The conserved cysteine and the conserved F or W are not part of the CDR3 here. Fields, in order: D gene, clone size, J gene, V gene, CDR3 protein. D genes are given only for firm matches. Size is omitted from some rows. Given values are once, few, many or a class for expanded clones.

D gene: -
clone size: -
J gene: TRBJ2-3
V gene: TRBV11-2
CDR3 protein: ASSLALGNTQY

D gene: -
clone size: once
J gene: TRBJ1-2
V gene: TRBV12-3/TRBV12-4
CDR3 protein: ASSPGGEGYGYT

D gene: -
clone size: many
J gene: TRBJ2-2
V gene: TRBV7-2
CDR3 protein: ASSPHMSTGELF

D gene: -
clone size: few
J gene: TRBJ2-6
V gene: TRBV5-1
CDR3 protein: ASSFSAGTGANVLT

D gene: TRBD2
clone size: many
J gene: TRBJ2-3
V gene: TRBV27
CDR3 protein: ASSRRTSGISTDTQY

D gene: TRBD1
clone size: few
J gene: TRBJ1-4
V gene: TRBV29-1
CDR3 protein: SATATGTGARKLF

D gene: -
clone size: many
J gene: TRBJ2-1
V gene: TRBV29-1
CDR3 protein: SVEGWKSSYNEQF

D gene: -
clone size: -
J gene: TRBJ2-3
V gene: TRBV7-2
CDR3 protein: ASSSARAFLGTDTQY

D gene: -
clone size: -
J gene: TRBJ1-2
V gene: TRBV4-3
CDR3 protein: ASSQDREINYGYT

D gene: TRBD2
clone size: -
J gene: TRBJ2-1
V gene: TRBV5-1
CDR3 protein: ASTTSGSTYNEQF

D gene: -
clone size: -
J gene: TRBJ2-7
V gene: TRBV7-2
CDR3 protein: ASSITGTASSYEQY

D gene: -
clone size: -
J gene: TRBJ1-1
V gene: TRBV20-1
CDR3 protein: SAREGRENTEAF

D gene: TRBD2
clone size: -
J gene: TRBJ2-2
V gene: TRBV5-4
CDR3 protein: ASHGVAGGNTGELF

D gene: -
clone size: few
J gene: TRBJ1-2
V gene: TRBV28
CDR3 protein: ASSLPTGINYGYT

D gene: -
clone size: -
J gene: TRBJ2-3
V gene: TRBV7-2
CDR3 protein: ASSLARQAGNTQY

D gene: TRBD1
clone size: -
J gene: TRBJ1-2
V gene: TRBV11-2
CDR3 protein: ASRRTGEDGYT

D gene: -
clone size: few
J gene: TRBJ2-1
V gene: TRBV5-4
CDR3 protein: AYNEQF

D gene: TRBD1
clone size: -
J gene: TRBJ1-5
V gene: TRBV7-2
CDR3 protein: ASSSHGQGGQPQH

D gene: -
clone size: -
J gene: TRBJ2-7
V gene: TRBV11-2
CDR3 protein: ASSLDFGSSYEQY

D gene: TRBD2
clone size: -
J gene: TRBJ2-7
V gene: TRBV29-1
CDR3 protein: SVELVGAGGEEQY

D gene: -
clone size: few
J gene: TRBJ1-4
V gene: TRBV12-3/TRBV12-4
CDR3 protein: ASSRAATNEKLF

D gene: -
clone size: -
J gene: TRBJ1-5
V gene: TRBV20-1
CDR3 protein: SATPSGLSNQPQH

D gene: -
clone size: few
J gene: TRBJ2-7
V gene: TRBV10-3
CDR3 protein: ATAPYPHYEQY

D gene: TRBD1
clone size: few
J gene: TRBJ1-6
V gene: TRBV14
CDR3 protein: ASRPRQGGSPLH

D gene: -
clone size: -
J gene: TRBJ2-1
V gene: TRBV6-4
CDR3 protein: ASAVTYRNEQF

D gene: TRBD1
clone size: -
J gene: TRBJ2-1
V gene: TRBV28
CDR3 protein: ASTVGQGLNEQF

D gene: TRBD1
clone size: many
J gene: TRBJ2-7
V gene: TRBV29-1
CDR3 protein: SVLTGHYEQY

D gene: -
clone size: -
J gene: TRBJ1-3
V gene: TRBV2
CDR3 protein: ASSARHKTGNTIY

D gene: TRBD1
clone size: -
J gene: TRBJ2-1
V gene: TRBV7-2
CDR3 protein: ASSSTGAVVEQF

D gene: TRBD2
clone size: few
J gene: TRBJ2-3
V gene: TRBV15
CDR3 protein: ATSGGLAGGRDTQY

D gene: -
clone size: -
J gene: TRBJ1-5
V gene: TRBV19
CDR3 protein: ASRDSSFTQPQH

D gene: -
clone size: few
J gene: TRBJ2-5
V gene: TRBV2
CDR3 protein: ASSDFETQY

D gene: -
clone size: -
J gene: TRBJ1-4
V gene: TRBV20-1
CDR3 protein: SASMGGTNEKLF

D gene: -
clone size: few
J gene: TRBJ1-1
V gene: TRBV18
CDR3 protein: ASSPPGESTEAF

D gene: -
clone size: few
J gene: TRBJ1-2
V gene: TRBV27
CDR3 protein: ASSNNGVSYGYT

D gene: TRBD1
clone size: -
J gene: TRBJ2-2
V gene: TRBV14
CDR3 protein: ASSQVYRGRSGELF